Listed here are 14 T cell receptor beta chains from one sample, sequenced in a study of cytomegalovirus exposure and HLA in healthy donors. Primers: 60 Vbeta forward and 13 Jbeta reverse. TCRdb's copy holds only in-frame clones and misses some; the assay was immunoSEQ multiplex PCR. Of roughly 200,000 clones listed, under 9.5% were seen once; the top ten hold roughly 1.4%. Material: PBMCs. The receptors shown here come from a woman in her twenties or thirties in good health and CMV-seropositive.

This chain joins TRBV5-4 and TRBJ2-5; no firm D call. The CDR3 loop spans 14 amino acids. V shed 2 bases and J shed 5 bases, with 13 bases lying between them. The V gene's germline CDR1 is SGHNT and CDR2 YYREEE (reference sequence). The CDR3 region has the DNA TGTGCCAGCAGCTTTACCGCAACCGAGGAGACCCAGTACTTC. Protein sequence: CASSFTATEETQYF.

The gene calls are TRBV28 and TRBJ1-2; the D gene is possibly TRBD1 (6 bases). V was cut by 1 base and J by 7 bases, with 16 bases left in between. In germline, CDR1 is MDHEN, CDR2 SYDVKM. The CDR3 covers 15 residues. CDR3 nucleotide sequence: TGTGCCAGCAGTTTATCAATTGGACAGCTTGGTGGCTACACCTTC. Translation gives CASSLSIGQLGGYTF.

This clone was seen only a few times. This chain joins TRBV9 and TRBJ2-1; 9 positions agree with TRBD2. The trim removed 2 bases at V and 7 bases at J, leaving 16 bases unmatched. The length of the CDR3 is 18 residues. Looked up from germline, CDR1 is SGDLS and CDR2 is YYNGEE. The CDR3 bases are TGTGCCAGCAGCGTCGGGACCGGAGGCGGGAGGGCCCAAAATGAGCAGTTCTTC. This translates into CASSVGTGGGRAQNEQFF. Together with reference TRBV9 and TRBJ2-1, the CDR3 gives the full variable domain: DSGVTQTPKHLITATGQRVTLRCSPRSGDLSVYWYQQSLDQGLQFLIQYYNGEERAKGNILERFSAQQFPDLHSELNLSSLELGDSALYFCASSVGTGGGRAQNEQFFGPGTRLTVL.

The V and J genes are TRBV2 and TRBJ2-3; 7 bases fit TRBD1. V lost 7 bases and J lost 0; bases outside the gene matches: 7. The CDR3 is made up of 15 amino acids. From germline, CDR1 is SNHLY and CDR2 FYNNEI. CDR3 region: CASKGQASSTDTQYF. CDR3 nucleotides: TGTGCCAGCAAAGGACAGGCTAGCAGCACAGATACGCAGTATTTT.

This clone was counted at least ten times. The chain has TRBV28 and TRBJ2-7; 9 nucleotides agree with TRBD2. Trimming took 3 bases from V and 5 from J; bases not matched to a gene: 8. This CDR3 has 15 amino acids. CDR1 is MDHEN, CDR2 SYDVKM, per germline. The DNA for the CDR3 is TGTGCCAGCAGTTTGGGCGGGGGGGGCCTTGACGAGCAGTACTTC. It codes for CASSLGGGGLDEQYF.

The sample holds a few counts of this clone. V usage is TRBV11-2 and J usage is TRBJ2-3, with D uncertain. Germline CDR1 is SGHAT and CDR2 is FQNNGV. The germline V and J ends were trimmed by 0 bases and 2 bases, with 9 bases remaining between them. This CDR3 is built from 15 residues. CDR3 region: CASSLDYRYTDTQYF. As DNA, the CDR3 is TGTGCCAGCAGCTTAGACTACCGATACACAGATACGCAGTATTTT.

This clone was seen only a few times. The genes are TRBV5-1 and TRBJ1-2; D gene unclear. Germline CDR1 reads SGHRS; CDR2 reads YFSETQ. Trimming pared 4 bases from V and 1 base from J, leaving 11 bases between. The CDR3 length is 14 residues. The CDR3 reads CASSVTPVNYGYTF. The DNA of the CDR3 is TGCGCCAGCAGCGTTACGCCGGTTAACTATGGCTACACCTTC.

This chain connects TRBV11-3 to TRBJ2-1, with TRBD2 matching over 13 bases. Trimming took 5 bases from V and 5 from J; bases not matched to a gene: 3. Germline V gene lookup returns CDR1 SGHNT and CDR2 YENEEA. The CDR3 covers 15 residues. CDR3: CASSAGLAGNNEQFF. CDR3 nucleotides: TGTGCCAGCAGCGCGGGACTAGCGGGAAACAATGAGCAGTTCTTC.

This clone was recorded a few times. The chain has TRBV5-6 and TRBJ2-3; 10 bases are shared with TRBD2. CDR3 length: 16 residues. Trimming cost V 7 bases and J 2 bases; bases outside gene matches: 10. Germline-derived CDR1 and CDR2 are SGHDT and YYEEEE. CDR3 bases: TGTGCCAGCGCCGAGGGACTAGCGATTTCCACAGATACGCAGTATTTT. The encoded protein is CASAEGLAISTDTQYF.

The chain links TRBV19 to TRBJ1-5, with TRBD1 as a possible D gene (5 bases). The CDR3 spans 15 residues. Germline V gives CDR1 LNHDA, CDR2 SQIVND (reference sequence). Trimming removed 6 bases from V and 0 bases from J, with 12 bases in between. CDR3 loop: CASRRQHNSNQPQHF. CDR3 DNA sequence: TGTGCCAGTAGGAGACAGCATAATAGCAATCAGCCCCAGCATTTT.

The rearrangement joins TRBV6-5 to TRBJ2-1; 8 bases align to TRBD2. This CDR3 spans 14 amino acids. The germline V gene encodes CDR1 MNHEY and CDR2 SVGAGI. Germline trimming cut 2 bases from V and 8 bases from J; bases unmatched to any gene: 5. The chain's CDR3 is CASSYDGRAYEQFF. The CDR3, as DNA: TGTGCCAGCAGTTACGACGGGAGGGCCTATGAGCAGTTCTTC.

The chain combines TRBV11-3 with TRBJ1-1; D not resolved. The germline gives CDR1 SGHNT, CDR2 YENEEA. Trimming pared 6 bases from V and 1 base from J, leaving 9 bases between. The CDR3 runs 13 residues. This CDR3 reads CASSQHQNTEAFF. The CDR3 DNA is TGTGCCAGCAGTCAACATCAGAACACTGAAGCTTTCTTT.

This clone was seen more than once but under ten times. The CDR3 DNA reads as TGTGCCAGCAGCTTAGATAGGAGTTCAGATACGCAGTATTTT. Translated: CASSLDRSSDTQYF. The V and J genes are TRBV7-2 and TRBJ2-3; D remains ambiguous. In germline, CDR1 is SGHTA, CDR2 FQGNSA. The CDR3 length is 14 residues. Trimming left V 1 base short and J 4 bases short, with 9 bases between. Complete variable domain (other parts from reference TRBV7-2 and TRBJ2-3): GAGVSQSPSNKVTEKGKDVELRCDPISGHTALYWYRQSLGQGLEFLIYFQGNSAPDKSGLPSDRFSAERTGGSVSTLTIQRTQQEDSAVYLCASSLDRSSDTQYFGPGTRLTVL.

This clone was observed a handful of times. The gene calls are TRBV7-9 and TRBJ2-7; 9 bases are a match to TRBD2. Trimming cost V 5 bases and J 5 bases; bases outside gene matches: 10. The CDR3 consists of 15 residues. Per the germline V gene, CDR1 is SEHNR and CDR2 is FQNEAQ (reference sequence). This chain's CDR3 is CASSLSGRFVNEQYF. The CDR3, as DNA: TGTGCCAGCAGCCTTAGCGGGAGATTCGTTAACGAGCAGTACTTC. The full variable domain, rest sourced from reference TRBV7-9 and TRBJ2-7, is DTGVSQNPRHKITKRGQNVTFRCDPISEHNRLYWYRQTLGQGPEFLTYFQNEAQLEKSRLLSDRFSAERPKGSFSTLEIQRTEQGDSAMYLCASSLSGRFVNEQYFGPGTRLTVT.